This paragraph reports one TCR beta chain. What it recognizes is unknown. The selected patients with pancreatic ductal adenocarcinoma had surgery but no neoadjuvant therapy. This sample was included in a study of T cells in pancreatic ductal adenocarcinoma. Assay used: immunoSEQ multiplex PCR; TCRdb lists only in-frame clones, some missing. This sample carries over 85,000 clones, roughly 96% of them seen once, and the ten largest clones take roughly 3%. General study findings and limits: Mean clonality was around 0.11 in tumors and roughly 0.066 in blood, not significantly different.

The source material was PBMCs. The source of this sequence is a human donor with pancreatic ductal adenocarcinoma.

The CDR3 DNA reads as TGTGCCAGCAGTTCGCGGAATCACTACGAGCAGTACTTC. The encoded protein is CASSSRNHYEQYF. The chain is built from TRBV28 and TRBJ2-7; D is undetermined. The germline V and J ends were trimmed by 4 bases and 3 bases, with 10 bases remaining between them. The length of the CDR3 is 13 residues. CDR1 and CDR2 (germline): MDHEN, SYDVKM.